This note documents a single TCR beta chain sequence. What it recognizes is unknown. These data belong to a study of T cells in Graves' hyperthyroidism and ophthalmopathy. The wider study: Peripheral blood specimens were obtained at initial diagnosis, prior to any treatment. Findings and caveats of the study: Model-based prediction identified ophthalmopathy a median 6.5 months prior to its onset. Most thyroid clonotypes that were expanded above 0.001 also turned up in blood.

The CDR3 runs 14 residues. V lost 0 bases and J lost 8; bases outside the gene matches: 6. Germline CDR1 SEHNR, CDR2 FQNEAQ (reference sequence). RNA transcripts were the template for amplifying TCR beta CDR3 regions. RT-PCR in the first round (using the HTBI primer set) targeted the TCR CDR3. TCRdb reprocessed the multiplex PCR reads via MiXCR and lists one record per CDR3 protein. This table holds about 320,000 distinct CDR3 sequences, about 15% found once. Hyperthyroidism in the patients, aged 18 to 65, was newly diagnosed and under 2 months in duration. This clonotype originated in a man under 40 with Graves' hyperthyroidism. Sequencing was done on a sample of blood. The chain is built from TRBV7-9 and TRBJ1-2; TRBD1 aligns across 7 bases. CDR3 coding DNA: TGTGCCAGCAGCTTAGCGAGGGGGCGTGGAGGCTACACCTTC. This translates into CASSLARGRGGYTF. The variable domain in full, completed from reference TRBV7-9 and TRBJ1-2, reads DTGVSQNPRHKITKRGQNVTFRCDPISEHNRLYWYRQTLGQGPEFLTYFQNEAQLEKSRLLSDRFSAERPKGSFSTLEIQRTEQGDSAMYLCASSLARGRGGYTFGSGTRLTVV.